This record concerns one T cell receptor beta chain sequence. The data derive from a study of blood T cell repertoires in COVID-19. About the study: Specimens from acute and convalescent COVID-19 originated in the United States, Italy and Spain.

Data came from immunoSEQ multiplex PCR; TCRdb stores just in-frame clones and leaves some out. The table has about 220,000 clones, approximately 80% seen once. V was trimmed by 7 bases and J by 5 bases, leaving 17 bases between them. CDR3 length: 14 residues. From germline, CDR1 is MDHEN and CDR2 SYDVKM. The clonotype originates from a man aged 50-60 years with active or convalescent COVID-19. This rearrangement joins TRBV28 to TRBJ1-2; D perhaps matches TRBD1 (6 bases). Sequenced sample: peripheral blood. This chain's CDR3 is CASTLLGQRYGYTF. CDR3 nucleotides: TGTGCCAGCACCTTGTTAGGACAGAGATATGGCTACACCTTC.